The clone carrying this TCR beta chain was seen just once. Its target is unknown. This specimen belongs to a study of shared clonotypes between healthy human individuals. As for the study in general: Per-donor plates numbered three CD4 naive, three CD4 memory, two CD8 naive and one CD8 memory. Study findings and constraints: Naive subsets generally exceeded memory subsets in estimated richness.

The authors split each subset's genomic DNA evenly across several immunoSEQ plates. Produced via immunoSEQ multiplex PCR; TCRdb's table is partial and in-frame only. The data show 2 million to 2.5 million clones, approximately 94% seen once. The germline V gene has CDR1 SGHDN and CDR2 FVKESK. This CDR3 has 16 amino acids. J was trimmed by 0 bases and V by 4 bases; bases with no gene match: 6. Sequencing was carried out using naive CD4+ T cells sorted from blood. Subset described: CD45RA+ positively selected. This rearrangement joins TRBV14 to TRBJ2-5; 9 nucleotides match TRBD1. The TCR sequence derives from a man in his late teens or twenties in good health. CDR3 residues: CASSPLGTGNQETQYF. In DNA, the CDR3 is TGTGCCAGCAGCCCGCTGGGGACAGGGAACCAAGAGACCCAGTACTTC.